This passage covers 23 T cell receptor beta chains from one sample sequenced in a study of Tregs in tolerant kidney transplant recipients. TCRdb's copy holds only in-frame clones and misses some; the assay was immunoSEQ multiplex PCR. The data hold under 95,000 clones, with approximately 89% observed a single time. Sequenced material: Tregs from blood, taken before the transplant. The receptors stem from a human donor who received a combined kidney and bone marrow transplant.

The chain employs TRBV7-2 and TRBJ2-2, with D possibly TRBD2 on 5 matching bases. The CDR3 covers 12 residues. Per the germline V gene, CDR1 is SGHTA and CDR2 is FQGNSA. V lost 3 bases and J lost 6, with 5 bases in between. The CDR3 here is CASSFGAGELFF. In DNA, the CDR3 is TGTGCCAGCAGCTTCGGGGCCGGGGAGCTGTTTTTT.

The rearrangement joins TRBV10-1 to TRBJ2-3, with 10 bases fitting TRBD2. In germline, CDR1 is WNHNN, CDR2 SYGVQD (reference sequence). V shed 4 bases and J 2 bases; nucleotides not matched to a gene: 6. The CDR3 runs to 16 residues. CDR3 in amino acids: CASSALAGATTDTQYF. The CDR3 DNA reads TGCGCCAGCAGTGCTCTAGCGGGAGCGACCACAGATACGCAGTATTTT.

The chain is built from TRBV5-1 and TRBJ2-1; D unresolved. Germline values: CDR1 SGHRS, CDR2 YFSETQ. The ends were cut back, 0 bases at V and 4 bases at J, with 5 bases in the middle. The CDR3 covers 13 residues. CDR3 nucleotides: TGCGCCAGCAGCTTGGCTTTATACAATGAGCAGTTCTTC. This sequence encodes CASSLALYNEQFF.

The CDR3 loop reads CASSDLRETQYF. In DNA, the CDR3 is TGTGCCAGCAGTGATCTAAGAGAGACCCAGTACTTC. This chain uses TRBV2 with TRBJ2-5; no clear D gene. Germline-derived CDR1 and CDR2 are SNHLY and FYNNEI. The V gene lost 3 bases and the J gene lost 4 bases, with 6 bases spanning the gap. The CDR3 covers 12 residues.

The chain employs TRBV5-1 and TRBJ1-6; D is unresolved. The germline V and J ends were trimmed by 6 bases and 7 bases, with 11 bases remaining between them. This CDR3 spans 13 amino acids. The V gene's germline CDR1 is SGHRS and CDR2 YFSETQ. The CDR3 loop is CASNRDGNSPLHF. In DNA form, the CDR3 reads TGCGCCAGCAACCGAGATGGAAATTCACCCCTCCACTTT.

This clone has only one observation. The chain uses TRBV5-1 and TRBJ1-1; D is perhaps TRBD1 (5 bases). V dropped 4 bases and J dropped 1 base, with 11 bases sitting between them. Germline V gene lookup returns CDR1 SGHRS and CDR2 YFSETQ. CDR3 size: 14 residues. For the CDR3, the DNA is TGCGCCAGCAGCGGAGGGACGTCGAACACTGAAGCTTTCTTT. Its translation: CASSGGTSNTEAFF.

V gene TRBV27 combines with J gene TRBJ1-5; 7 nucleotides match TRBD1. With V trimmed by 7 bases and J by 1 base, 4 bases remained unmatched. From germline, CDR1 is MNHEY and CDR2 SMNVEV (reference sequence). The CDR3 is 14 residues long. Here the CDR3 reads CASNIQGSNQPQHF. CDR3 DNA: TGTGCCAGCAATATACAGGGGAGCAATCAGCCCCAGCATTTT.

CDR3 sequence (DNA): TGTGCCAGCAGTGAACTCTCTGCGAACACTGAAGCTTTCTTT. Translated: CASSELSANTEAFF. The V gene is TRBV25-1, the J gene TRBJ1-1; no definite D call. CDR1 and CDR2 from the germline V gene are MGHDK and SYGVNS. V lost 2 bases and J lost 1, with 8 bases in between. The CDR3 contains 14 residues.

The V gene is TRBV28, the J gene TRBJ2-7, with D perhaps TRBD1 (6 bases). Germline CDR1 is MDHEN and CDR2 is SYDVKM. The CDR3 has 14 amino acids. V was clipped by 5 bases and J by 4 bases, with 15 bases between them. CDR3 DNA sequence: TGTGCCAGCAGTGTGACAGGTATCTCATACGAGCAGTACTTC. It translates to CASSVTGISYEQYF.

J is TRBJ2-7 and V is TRBV28; a weak D match, TRBD1 (5 bases). V lost 3 bases and J lost 4, with 13 bases in between. There are 14 residues in the CDR3. Germline CDR1 reads MDHEN; CDR2 reads SYDVKM. CDR3 residues: CASSFSRRVYEQYF. Here the CDR3 DNA reads TGTGCCAGCAGTTTCTCTCGCAGGGTATACGAGCAGTACTTC.

The V gene is TRBV5-1, the J gene TRBJ1-1, with TRBD1 as a possible D gene (6 bases). This CDR3 comprises 19 residues. In germline, CDR1 is SGHRS, CDR2 YFSETQ. The V gene lost 4 bases and the J gene lost 0 bases, with 25 bases spanning the gap. CDR3 in DNA: TGCGCCAGCAGCACCGGGGGACAAAGGTTTGGGGACTTGAACACTGAAGCTTTCTTT. It translates to CASSTGGQRFGDLNTEAFF.

The chain carries TRBV6-4 and TRBJ1-5; maybe TRBD1 (6 bases). The germline CDR1 and CDR2 sequences are MRHNA and SNTAGT. With 5 bases removed from V and 8 bases from J, the gap between germline ends came to 19 bases. CDR3 length: 15 residues. In DNA form, the CDR3 reads TGTGCCAGCAGTCCGGGACATTCAATCGGGGAGCCCCAGCATTTT. Protein product: CASSPGHSIGEPQHF.

The CDR3 coding sequence is TGTGCCAGCAGCTTTGAACTAGCGAGTTATGGTACGCAGTATTTT. It encodes CASSFELASYGTQYF. This chain links TRBV7-9 with TRBJ2-3; 7 bases are shared with TRBD2. The CDR3 spans 15 residues. Germline V gene sequence: CDR1 SEHNR, CDR2 FQNEAQ (reference sequence). With 3 bases clipped from V and 8 bases from J, the junction kept 11 bases outside the gene matches.

This clone has a single count. The chain is built from TRBV11-1 and TRBJ1-1, with 7 positions matching TRBD1. The J segment lost 5 bases and the V segment lost 6 bases, leaving 9 bases of the junction unmatched. The CDR3 contains 14 residues. Germline assignment: CDR1 SGHAT and CDR2 FQDESV (reference sequence). This chain's CDR3 is CASRKDREGTEAFF. The DNA for the CDR3 is TGTGCCAGCAGGAAAGACAGGGAAGGTACTGAAGCTTTCTTT.

This chain links TRBV15 with TRBJ1-5; D perhaps matches TRBD1 (5 bases). Trimming stripped 8 bases from V and 7 bases from J, with 12 bases between. Per the germline V gene, CDR1 is LNHNV and CDR2 is YYDKDF (reference sequence). The CDR3 has 12 amino acids. The CDR3 DNA reads TGTGCCACCGCAGGGAAAAGCCAGCCCCAGCATTTT. The encoded protein is CATAGKSQPQHF.

CDR3 coding DNA: TGTGCTAGTGGTCCATCGGGGCCTACTGAAGCTTTCTTT. This codes for CASGPSGPTEAFF. The chain recombines TRBV12-5 with TRBJ1-1; tentative D call: TRBD1 (5 bases). From germline, CDR1 is LGHNT and CDR2 FRNRAP. The CDR3 runs to 13 residues. The V end lost 5 bases, the J end lost 5 bases, and 12 bases lay between the germline ends.

The chain uses TRBV28 and TRBJ2-7; D unclear. The CDR3 is made up of 13 amino acids. V lost 4 bases and J lost 3, with 10 bases in between. Germline assignment: CDR1 MDHEN and CDR2 SYDVKM. CDR3 DNA sequence: TGTGCCAGCAGTTCCGGTCTCCGCTACGAGCAGTACTTC. Protein sequence: CASSSGLRYEQYF.

The chain employs TRBV7-2 and TRBJ2-7; TRBD1 agrees at 9 bases. V was clipped by 5 bases and J by 0 bases; unmatched bases: 5. This CDR3 has 15 residues. From germline, CDR1 is SGHTA and CDR2 FQGNSA. In nucleotides, the CDR3 is TGTGCCAGCAGCCAAGGGACAGGGAGCTCCTACGAGCAGTACTTC. Translated: CASSQGTGSSYEQYF.

This chain joins TRBV7-2 and TRBJ2-2; unclear D gene. V dropped 1 base and J dropped 0 bases, with 12 bases sitting between them. Germline values: CDR1 SGHTA, CDR2 FQGNSA. The CDR3 length is 17 residues. CDR3 DNA: TGTGCCAGCAGCTTAGGGGTAGGCGCTACGAACACCGGGGAGCTGTTTTTT. Protein product: CASSLGVGATNTGELFF.

The gene calls are TRBV7-9 and TRBJ2-7; TRBD2 agrees at 8 bases. The CDR3 has 14 residues. Germline V gene data show CDR1 as SEHNR and CDR2 as FQNEAQ (reference sequence). J lost 6 bases, V lost 6 bases, and 10 bases had no gene match. The CDR3 spells CASRALPGGREQYF. For the CDR3, the DNA is TGTGCCAGCAGGGCCCTGCCGGGAGGGCGCGAGCAGTACTTC.

The rearrangement joins TRBV5-1 to TRBJ2-6; tentatively, D is TRBD1 (5 bases). The length of the CDR3 is 16 residues. Trimming took off 0 bases at V and 2 bases at J, with 9 bases between the two ends. Germline CDR1 is SGHRS and CDR2 is YFSETQ. CDR3 sequence: CASSLGGYAGANVLTF. The CDR3 coding sequence is TGCGCCAGCAGCTTGGGGGGCTACGCTGGGGCCAACGTCCTGACTTTC.

The chain carries TRBV5-5 and TRBJ1-1; no firm D call. CDR3 length: 14 residues. Germline-derived CDR1 and CDR2 are SGHKS and YYEKEE (reference sequence). Between the trimmed V and J ends, which lost 4 bases and 0 bases, there was a span of 10 bases. The DNA of the CDR3 is TGTGCCAGCAGCGCTCTGGTCATGAACACTGAAGCTTTCTTT. Translation gives CASSALVMNTEAFF.

This sequence joins TRBV2 and TRBJ1-5; D not resolved. CDR1 and CDR2 from the germline V gene are SNHLY and FYNNEI. The CDR3 consists of 14 residues. Trimming removed 4 bases from V and 3 bases from J, with 10 bases in between. In DNA form, the CDR3 reads TGTGCCAGCAGTGTGGTAGGGTCCAATCAGCCCCAGCATTTT. As protein: CASSVVGSNQPQHF.